This T cell receptor (beta chain) was identified during a study of cytomegalovirus exposure and HLA in healthy donors. On the study more broadly: An analysis done earlier identified 120 million or so unique TCR beta sequences from about 180 million T cells.

CDR3 length equals 15 residues. Germline values: CDR1 LNHDA, CDR2 SQIVND (reference sequence). Losses at the gene ends were 4 bases for V and 5 bases for J; bases not matched to a gene: 5. The PCR used 60 Vbeta and 13 Jbeta primers. The method was immunoSEQ multiplex PCR; TCRdb's version includes in-frame clones alone and lacks a portion of them. The sample consists of more than 85,000 clones, 60% to 80% of them appearing once. General study findings and limits: The Asian-associated ancestry cluster reportedly had fewer N-insertions than the approximately 670-donor mean in a later analysis. HLA alleles showed associations with roughly 17,000 TCR beta sequences in a later analysis, at a 0.05 false discovery rate.

This clone showed up just once. The antigen is unknown. This chain links TRBV19 with TRBJ2-2; 9 bases are shared with TRBD2. The sequenced sample was PBMCs. This clonotype was sampled from a male donor in good health and CMV-seropositive. CDR3 sequence reads: CASSTPGLATGELFF. The CDR3, as DNA: TGTGCCAGTAGTACCCCGGGACTAGCAACCGGGGAGCTGTTTTTT.